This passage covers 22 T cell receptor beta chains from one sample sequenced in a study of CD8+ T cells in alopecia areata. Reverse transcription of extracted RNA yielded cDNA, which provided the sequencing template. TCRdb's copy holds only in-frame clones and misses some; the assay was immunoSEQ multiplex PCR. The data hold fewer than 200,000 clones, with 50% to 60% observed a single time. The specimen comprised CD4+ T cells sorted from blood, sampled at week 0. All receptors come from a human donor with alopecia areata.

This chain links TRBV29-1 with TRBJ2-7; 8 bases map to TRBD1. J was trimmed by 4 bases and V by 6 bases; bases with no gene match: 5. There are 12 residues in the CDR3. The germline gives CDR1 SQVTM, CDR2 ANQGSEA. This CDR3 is CSVVTGEYEQYF. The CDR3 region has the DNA TGCAGCGTGGTGACAGGGGAGTACGAGCAGTACTTC.

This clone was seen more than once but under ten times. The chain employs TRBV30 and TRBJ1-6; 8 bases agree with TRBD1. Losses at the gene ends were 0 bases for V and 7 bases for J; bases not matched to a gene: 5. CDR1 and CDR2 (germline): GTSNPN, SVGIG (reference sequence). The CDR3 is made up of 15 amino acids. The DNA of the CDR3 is TGTGCCTGGAGTGTCCAGACAGGGGCGAATTCACCCCTCCACTTT. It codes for CAWSVQTGANSPLHF.

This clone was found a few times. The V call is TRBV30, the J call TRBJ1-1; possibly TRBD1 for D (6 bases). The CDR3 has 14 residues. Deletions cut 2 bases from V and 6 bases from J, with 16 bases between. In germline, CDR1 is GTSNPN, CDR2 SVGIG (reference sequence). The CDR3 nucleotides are TGTGCCTGGAGTCCTCCGGGACACCTCGCTGAAGCTTTCTTT. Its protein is CAWSPPGHLAEAFF.

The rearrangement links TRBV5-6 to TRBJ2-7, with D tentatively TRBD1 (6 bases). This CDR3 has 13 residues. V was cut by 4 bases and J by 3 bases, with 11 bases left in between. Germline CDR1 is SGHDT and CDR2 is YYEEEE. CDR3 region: CASSRTEIYEQYF. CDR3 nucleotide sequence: TGTGCCAGCAGCAGGACAGAGATCTACGAGCAGTACTTC.

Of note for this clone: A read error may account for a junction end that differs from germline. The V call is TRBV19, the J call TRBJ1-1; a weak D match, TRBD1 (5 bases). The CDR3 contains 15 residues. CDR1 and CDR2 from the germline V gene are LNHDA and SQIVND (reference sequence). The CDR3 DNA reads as TGTGCCAGTAGCATAGCGGTCAGGGCGAACACTGAAGCTTTCTTT. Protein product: CASSIAVRANTEAFF.

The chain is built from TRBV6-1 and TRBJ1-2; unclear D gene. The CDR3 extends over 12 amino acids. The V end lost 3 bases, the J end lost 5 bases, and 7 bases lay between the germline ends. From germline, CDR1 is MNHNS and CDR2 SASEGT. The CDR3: CASSDEDYGYTF. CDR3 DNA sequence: TGTGCCAGCAGTGACGAAGATTATGGCTACACCTTC.

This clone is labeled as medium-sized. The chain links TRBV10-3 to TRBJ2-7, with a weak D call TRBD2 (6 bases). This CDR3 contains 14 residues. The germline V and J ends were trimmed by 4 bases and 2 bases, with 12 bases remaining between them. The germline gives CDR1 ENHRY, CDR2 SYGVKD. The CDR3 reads CAISGRDSTYEQYF. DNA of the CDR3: TGTGCCATCAGTGGCCGGGACTCAACCTACGAGCAGTACTTC.

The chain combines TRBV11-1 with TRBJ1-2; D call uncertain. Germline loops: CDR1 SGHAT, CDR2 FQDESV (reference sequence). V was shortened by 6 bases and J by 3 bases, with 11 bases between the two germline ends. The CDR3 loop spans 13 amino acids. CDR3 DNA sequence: TGTGCCAGCAGTCCGGACTTATACTATGGCTACACCTTC. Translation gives CASSPDLYYGYTF.

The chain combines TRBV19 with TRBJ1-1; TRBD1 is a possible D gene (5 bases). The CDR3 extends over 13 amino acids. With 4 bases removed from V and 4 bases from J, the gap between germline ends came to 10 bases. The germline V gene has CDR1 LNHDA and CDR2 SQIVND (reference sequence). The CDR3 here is CASSTQGSTEAFF. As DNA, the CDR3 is TGTGCCAGTAGTACCCAGGGAAGCACTGAAGCTTTCTTT.

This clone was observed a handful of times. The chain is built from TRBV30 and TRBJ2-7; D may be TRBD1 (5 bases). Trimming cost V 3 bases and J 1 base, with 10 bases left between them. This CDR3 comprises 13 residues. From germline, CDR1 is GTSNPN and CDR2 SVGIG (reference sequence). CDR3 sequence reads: CAWRAPGSYEQYF. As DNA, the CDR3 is TGTGCCTGGAGGGCCCCAGGGTCCTACGAGCAGTACTTC.

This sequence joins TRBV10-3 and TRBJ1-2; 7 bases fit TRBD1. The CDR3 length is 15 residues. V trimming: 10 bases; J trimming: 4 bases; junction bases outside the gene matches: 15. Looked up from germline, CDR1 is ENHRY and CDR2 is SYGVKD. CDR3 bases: TGTGCCACCGTCGGCGCAGGGGGGCTGGGCTATGGCTACACCTTC. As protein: CATVGAGGLGYGYTF.

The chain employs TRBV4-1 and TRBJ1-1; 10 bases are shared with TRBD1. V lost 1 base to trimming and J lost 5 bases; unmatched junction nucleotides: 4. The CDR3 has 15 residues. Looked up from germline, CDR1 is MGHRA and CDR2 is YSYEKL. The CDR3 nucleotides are TGCGCCAGCAGCCAAGCCCGGGACAGGGGAACTGAAGCTTTCTTT. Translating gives CASSQARDRGTEAFF.

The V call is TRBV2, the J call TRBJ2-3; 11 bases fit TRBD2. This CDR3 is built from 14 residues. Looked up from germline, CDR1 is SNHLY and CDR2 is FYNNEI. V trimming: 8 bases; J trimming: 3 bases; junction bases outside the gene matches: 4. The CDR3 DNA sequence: TGTGCCAGCGCCCGACTAGCGGGGACAGATACGCAGTATTTT. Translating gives CASARLAGTDTQYF.

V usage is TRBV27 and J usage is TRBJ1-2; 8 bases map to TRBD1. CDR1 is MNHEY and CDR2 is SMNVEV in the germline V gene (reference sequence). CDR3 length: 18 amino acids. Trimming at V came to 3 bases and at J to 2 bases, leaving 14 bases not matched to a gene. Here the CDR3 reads CASSLGPSRGQANYGYTF. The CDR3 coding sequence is TGTGCCAGCAGTTTGGGACCAAGCAGGGGACAGGCAAACTATGGCTACACCTTC.

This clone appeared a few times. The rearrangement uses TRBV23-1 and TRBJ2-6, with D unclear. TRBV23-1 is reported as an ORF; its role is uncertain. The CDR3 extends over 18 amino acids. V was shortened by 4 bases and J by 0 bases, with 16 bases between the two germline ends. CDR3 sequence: CASSPPRQAYSGANVLTF. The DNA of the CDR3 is TGCGCCAGCAGTCCACCGCGGCAGGCCTACTCTGGGGCCAACGTCCTGACTTTC.

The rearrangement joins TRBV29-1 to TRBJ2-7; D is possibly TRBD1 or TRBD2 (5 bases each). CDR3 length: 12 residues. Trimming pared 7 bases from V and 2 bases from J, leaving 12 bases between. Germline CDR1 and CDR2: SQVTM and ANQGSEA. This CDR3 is CSGGTGPYEQYF. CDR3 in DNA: TGCAGCGGGGGGACGGGACCCTACGAGCAGTACTTC.

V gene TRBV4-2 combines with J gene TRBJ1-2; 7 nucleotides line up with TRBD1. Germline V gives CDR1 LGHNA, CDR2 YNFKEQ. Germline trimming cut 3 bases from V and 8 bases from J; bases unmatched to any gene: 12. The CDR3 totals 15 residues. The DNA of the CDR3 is TGTGCCAGCAGCCACCAGACAGGGCGGAGGAAAGGCTACACCTTC. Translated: CASSHQTGRRKGYTF.

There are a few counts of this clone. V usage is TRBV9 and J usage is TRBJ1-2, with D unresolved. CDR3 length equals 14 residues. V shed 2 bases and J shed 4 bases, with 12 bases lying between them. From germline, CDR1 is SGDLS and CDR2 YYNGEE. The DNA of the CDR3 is TGTGCCAGCAGCGTCCAGCCACAGACCTATGGCTACACCTTC. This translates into CASSVQPQTYGYTF.

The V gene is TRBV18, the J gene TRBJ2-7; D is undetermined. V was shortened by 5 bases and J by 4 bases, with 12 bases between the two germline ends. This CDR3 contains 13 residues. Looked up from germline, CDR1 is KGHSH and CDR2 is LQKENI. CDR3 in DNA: TGTGCCAGCTCAGCGGACGGATCGTACGAGCAGTACTTC. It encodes CASSADGSYEQYF. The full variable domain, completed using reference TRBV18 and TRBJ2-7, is NAGVMQNPRHLVRRRGQEARLRCSPMKGHSHVYWYRQLPEEGLKFMVYLQKENIIDESGMPKERFSAEFPKEGPSILRIQQVVRGDSAAYFCASSADGSYEQYFGPGTRLTVT.

The CDR3 sequence is CASSPGRGDSYGYTF. Written as DNA, the CDR3 is TGTGCCAGCAGTCCAGGGAGGGGGGATAGTTATGGCTACACCTTC. The genes are TRBV2 and TRBJ1-2, with TRBD1 as a possible D gene (6 bases). V was clipped by 5 bases and J by 5 bases, with 18 bases between them. CDR1 and CDR2 (germline): SNHLY, FYNNEI. This CDR3 has 15 residues. Using reference TRBV2 and TRBJ1-2 for the parts outside the CDR3, the full variable domain is EPEVTQTPSHQVTQMGQEVILRCVPISNHLYFYWYRQILGQKVEFLVSFYNNEISEKSEIFDDQFSVERPDGSNFTLKIRSTKLEDSAMYFCASSPGRGDSYGYTFGSGTRLTVV.

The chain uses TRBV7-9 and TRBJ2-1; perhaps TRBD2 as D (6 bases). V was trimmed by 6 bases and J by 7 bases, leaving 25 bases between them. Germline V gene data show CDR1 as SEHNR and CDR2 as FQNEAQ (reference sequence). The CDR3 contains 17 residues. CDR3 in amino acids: CASSSRTGVKSFNEQFF. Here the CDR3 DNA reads TGTGCCAGCAGTTCTCGGACGGGGGTGAAGAGTTTTAATGAGCAGTTCTTC.

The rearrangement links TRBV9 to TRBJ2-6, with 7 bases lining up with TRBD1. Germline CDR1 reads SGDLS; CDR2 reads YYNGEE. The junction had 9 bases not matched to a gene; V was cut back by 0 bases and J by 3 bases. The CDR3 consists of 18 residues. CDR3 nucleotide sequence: TGTGCCAGCAGCGTAGCTACCAGAGACAGGGTTGGGGCCAACGTCCTGACTTTC. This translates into CASSVATRDRVGANVLTF.